The 8 T cell receptor beta chains presented below share a single source sample, sequenced in a study of blood T cell repertoires in COVID-19. Repertoires were generated with immunoSEQ multiplex PCR, while TCRdb's copy carries only in-frame clones and drops some. The sample includes roughly 240,000 clones, 80% to 90% of them seen just once. The sample comprised peripheral blood. The receptors come from a man aged 40-49 years who had recovered from COVID-19.

The rearrangement uses TRBV7-2 and TRBJ1-2, with 8 bases that match TRBD1. Germline CDR1 and CDR2: SGHTA and FQGNSA. The V gene end was trimmed by 0 bases and the J gene end by 4 bases; junction bases not matched to a gene: 4. The CDR3 spans 15 residues. The CDR3 DNA sequence: TGTGCCAGCAGCTTAGCGTCAGGGGGCGCCTATGGCTACACCTTC. Protein product: CASSLASGGAYGYTF.

This chain uses TRBV11-3 with TRBJ2-1; maybe TRBD1 (5 bases). Germline loops: CDR1 SGHNT, CDR2 YENEEA. V was clipped by 8 bases and J by 4 bases, with 15 bases between them. There are 14 residues in the CDR3. CDR3: CASRMGRSYNEQFF. The CDR3 DNA is TGTGCCAGCCGCATGGGGCGGAGTTACAATGAGCAGTTCTTC.

The V gene is TRBV7-9, the J gene TRBJ2-7; no clear D gene. The CDR3 sequence is 15 residues long. The germline V gene has CDR1 SEHNR and CDR2 FQNEAQ (reference sequence). Trimming left V 0 bases short and J 3 bases short, with 12 bases between. This CDR3 reads CASSLAARFNYEQYF. In DNA form, the CDR3 reads TGTGCCAGCAGCTTAGCGGCCAGGTTCAACTACGAGCAGTACTTC.

This chain joins TRBV27 and TRBJ1-4; TRBD1 matches at 8 bases. This CDR3 region has 14 residues. Germline CDR1 and CDR2: MNHEY and SMNVEV (reference sequence). V shed 4 bases, J shed 7 bases, and the junction held 5 bases outside the gene matches. CDR3 nucleotide sequence: TGTGCCAGCAGTTCCAGGGGGCTGGGTGAAAAACTGTTTTTT. It encodes CASSSRGLGEKLFF.

CDR3 DNA: TGTGCCAGCAGCAGTGTTCCTGGGCAAATCTATGGCTACACCTTC. Translation: CASSSVPGQIYGYTF. The chain joins TRBV5-6 to TRBJ1-2; D gene uncertain. The V gene lost 4 bases and the J gene lost 4 bases, with 17 bases spanning the gap. CDR1 is SGHDT and CDR2 is YYEEEE in the germline V gene. CDR3 size: 15 residues.

The CDR3 reads CASSFSDHQPQHF. As DNA, the CDR3 is TGTGCCAGCAGCTTCAGTGATCATCAGCCCCAGCATTTT. The chain has TRBV7-2 and TRBJ1-5; no reliable D call. The CDR3 sequence is 13 residues long. The germline V gene has CDR1 SGHTA and CDR2 FQGNSA. Trimming left V 3 bases short and J 5 bases short, with 8 bases between.

The chain recombines TRBV6-5 with TRBJ1-2; no reliable D call. CDR1 and CDR2 from the germline V gene are MNHEY and SVGAGI. V gave up 6 bases and J gave up 0 bases, with 8 bases separating them. The CDR3 length is 13 residues. In DNA, the CDR3 is TGTGCCAGCAGCACAGTAACTAACTATGGCTACACCTTC. Translating gives CASSTVTNYGYTF.

The chain links TRBV12-1 to TRBJ2-3; the table's D gene call, TRBD2, was not cross checked with the DNA. TRBV12-1 is assigned pseudogene status. The CDR3 is 15 residues long. The CDR3 protein is CASSREEGRTDTQYF. DNA for the CDR3: TGTGCCAGCAGCCGGGAGGAAGGCCGGACAGATACGCAGTATTTT.